Sequencing of this T cell receptor (beta chain) was carried out in a study of radiation and T cells in renal cell carcinoma. Germline V gene sequence: CDR1 MNHEY, CDR2 SMNVEV (reference sequence). The CDR3 runs 15 residues. V lost 3 bases, J lost 4 bases, and 13 bases lay in between. This table comes from immunoSEQ multiplex PCR, and its TCRdb copy is limited to in-frame clones, with some not included. The table lists 50,000 to 75,000 clones, around 80% of them singletons. Time point denoted: baseline pretreatment blood. Treatment in this sample: 15 Gy SBRT to primary tumor, nephrectomy 4 weeks later.

The specimen comprised blood, sampled from a patient whose treatment included radiotherapy and nephrectomy. The rearrangement links TRBV27 to TRBJ2-1; D gene uncertain. This receptor was identified in a man in his sixties with renal cell carcinoma. The CDR3 loop reads CASSFGQPIYNEQFF. CDR3 coding DNA: TGTGCCAGCAGTTTCGGGCAGCCGATATACAATGAGCAGTTCTTC.